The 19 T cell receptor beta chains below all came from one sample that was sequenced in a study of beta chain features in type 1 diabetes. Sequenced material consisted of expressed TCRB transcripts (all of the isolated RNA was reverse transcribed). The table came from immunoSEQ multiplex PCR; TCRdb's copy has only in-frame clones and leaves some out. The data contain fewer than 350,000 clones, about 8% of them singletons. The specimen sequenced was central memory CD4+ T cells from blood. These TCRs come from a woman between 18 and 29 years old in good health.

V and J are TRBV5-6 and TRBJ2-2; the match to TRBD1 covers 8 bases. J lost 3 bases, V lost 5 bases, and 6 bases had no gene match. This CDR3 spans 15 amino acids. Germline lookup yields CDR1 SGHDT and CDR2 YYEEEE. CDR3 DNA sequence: TGTGCCAGCAGGAGACAGGGGACGGACACCGGGGAGCTGTTTTTT. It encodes CASRRQGTDTGELFF.

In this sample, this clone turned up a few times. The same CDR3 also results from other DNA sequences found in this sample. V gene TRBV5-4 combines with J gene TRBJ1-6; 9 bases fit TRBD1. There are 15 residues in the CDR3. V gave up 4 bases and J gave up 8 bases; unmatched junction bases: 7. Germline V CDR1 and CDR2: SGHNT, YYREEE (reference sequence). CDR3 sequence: CASSRSRDRDSPLHF. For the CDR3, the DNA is TGTGCCAGCAGCCGTTCGAGGGACAGGGATTCACCCCTCCACTTT.

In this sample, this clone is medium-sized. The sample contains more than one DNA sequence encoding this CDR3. The CDR3 loop reads CASSQDGRNQPQHF. The CDR3 DNA sequence: TGCGCCAGCAGCCAAGATGGCAGAAATCAGCCCCAGCATTTT. V and J are TRBV4-1 and TRBJ1-5; no reliable D call. Trimming removed 0 bases at V and 4 bases at J, with 7 bases between. The CDR3 loop spans 14 amino acids. The germline V gene encodes CDR1 MGHRA and CDR2 YSYEKL.

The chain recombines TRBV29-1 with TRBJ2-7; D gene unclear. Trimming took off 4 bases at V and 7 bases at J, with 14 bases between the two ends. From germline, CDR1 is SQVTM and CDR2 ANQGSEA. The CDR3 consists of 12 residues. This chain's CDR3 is CSVAAELGEQYF. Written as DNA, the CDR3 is TGCAGCGTTGCCGCAGAACTGGGGGAGCAGTACTTC.

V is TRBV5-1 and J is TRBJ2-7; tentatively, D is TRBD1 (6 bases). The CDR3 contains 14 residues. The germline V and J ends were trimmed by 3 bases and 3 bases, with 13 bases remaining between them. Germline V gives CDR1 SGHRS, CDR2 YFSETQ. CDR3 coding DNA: TGCGCCAGCAGCTCCGGGACACAACTCTACGAGCAGTACTTC. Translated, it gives CASSSGTQLYEQYF.

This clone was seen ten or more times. The CDR3 coding sequence is TGCGCCAGCAGCCATCAATGGACAGGGGGCGAAAACATTCAGTACTTC. Its protein is CASSHQWTGGENIQYF. The V call is TRBV4-1, the J call TRBJ2-4; TRBD1 matches at 11 bases. This CDR3 spans 16 amino acids. Germline values: CDR1 MGHRA, CDR2 YSYEKL. V was clipped by 3 bases and J by 5 bases; unmatched bases: 6.

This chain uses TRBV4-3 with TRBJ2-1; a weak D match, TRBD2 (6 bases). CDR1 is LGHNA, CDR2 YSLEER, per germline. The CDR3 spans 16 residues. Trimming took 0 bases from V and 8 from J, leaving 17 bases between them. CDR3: CASSQETLAASYEQFF. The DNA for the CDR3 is TGCGCCAGCAGCCAAGAAACGTTAGCGGCGTCTTATGAGCAGTTCTTC.

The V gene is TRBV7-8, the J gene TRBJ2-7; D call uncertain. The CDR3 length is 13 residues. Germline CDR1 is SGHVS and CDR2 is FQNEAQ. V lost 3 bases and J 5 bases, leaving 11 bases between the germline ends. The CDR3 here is CASSFWGGHEQYV. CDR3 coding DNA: TGTGCCAGCAGCTTCTGGGGTGGTCACGAGCAGTACGTC.

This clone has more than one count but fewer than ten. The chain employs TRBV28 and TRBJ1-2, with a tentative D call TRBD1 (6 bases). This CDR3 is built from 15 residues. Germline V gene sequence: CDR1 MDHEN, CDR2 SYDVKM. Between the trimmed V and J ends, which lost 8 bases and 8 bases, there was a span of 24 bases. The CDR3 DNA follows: TGTGCCAGCTATCCCTTCCGGAGGGGAGGGGGAGGCTACACCTTC. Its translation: CASYPFRRGGGGYTF.

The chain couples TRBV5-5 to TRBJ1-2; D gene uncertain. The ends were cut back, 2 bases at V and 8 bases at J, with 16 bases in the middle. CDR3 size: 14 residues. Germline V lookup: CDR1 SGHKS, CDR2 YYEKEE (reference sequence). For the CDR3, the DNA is TGTGCCAGCAGCTTCGGTGGTCATAGGGAAGGCTACACCTTC. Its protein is CASSFGGHREGYTF.

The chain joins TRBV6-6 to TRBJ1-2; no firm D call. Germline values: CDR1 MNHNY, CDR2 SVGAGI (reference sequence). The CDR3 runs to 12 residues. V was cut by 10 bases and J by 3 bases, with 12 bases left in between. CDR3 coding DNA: TGTGCCAACTCTCGTAGTGACTATGGCTACACCTTC. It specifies CANSRSDYGYTF.

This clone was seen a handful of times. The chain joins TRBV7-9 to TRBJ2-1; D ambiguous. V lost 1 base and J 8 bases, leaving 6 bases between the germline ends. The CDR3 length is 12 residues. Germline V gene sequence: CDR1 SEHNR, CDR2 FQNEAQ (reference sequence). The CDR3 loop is CASSLDKHEQFF. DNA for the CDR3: TGTGCCAGCAGCTTAGACAAGCATGAGCAGTTCTTC.

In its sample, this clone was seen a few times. For the CDR3, the DNA is TGCGCCAGCAGCCTGGGATCGGAGCGCCAGTACTTC. Translated: CASSLGSERQYF. The V call is TRBV5-1, the J call TRBJ2-7; D is unresolved. From germline, CDR1 is SGHRS and CDR2 YFSETQ. The CDR3 totals 12 residues. Trimming took 4 bases from V and 10 from J, leaving 15 bases between them.

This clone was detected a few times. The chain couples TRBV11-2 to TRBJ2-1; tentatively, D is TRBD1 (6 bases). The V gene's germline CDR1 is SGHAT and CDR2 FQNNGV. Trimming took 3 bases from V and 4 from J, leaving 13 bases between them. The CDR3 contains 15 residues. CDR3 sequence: CASSLIRGGYNEQFF. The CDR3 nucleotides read TGTGCCAGCAGCTTGATTCGAGGGGGATACAATGAGCAGTTCTTC. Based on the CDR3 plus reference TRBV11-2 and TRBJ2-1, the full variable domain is EAGVAQSPRYKIIEKRQSVAFWCNPISGHATLYWYQQILGQGPKLLIQFQNNGVVDDSQLPKDRFSAERLKGVDSTLKIQPAKLEDSAVYLCASSLIRGGYNEQFFGPGTRLTVL.

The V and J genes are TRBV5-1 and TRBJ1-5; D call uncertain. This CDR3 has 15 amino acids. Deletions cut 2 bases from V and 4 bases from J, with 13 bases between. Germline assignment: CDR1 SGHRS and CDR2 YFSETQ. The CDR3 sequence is CASSFGESPNQPQHF. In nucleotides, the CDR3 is TGCGCCAGCAGCTTCGGGGAGTCTCCAAATCAGCCCCAGCATTTT.

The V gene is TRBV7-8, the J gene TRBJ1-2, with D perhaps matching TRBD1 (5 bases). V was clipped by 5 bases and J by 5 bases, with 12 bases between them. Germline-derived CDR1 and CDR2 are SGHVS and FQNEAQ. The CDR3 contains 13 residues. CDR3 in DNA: TGTGCCAGCAGCCCGGGACTTCGTTATGGCTACACCTTC. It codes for CASSPGLRYGYTF.

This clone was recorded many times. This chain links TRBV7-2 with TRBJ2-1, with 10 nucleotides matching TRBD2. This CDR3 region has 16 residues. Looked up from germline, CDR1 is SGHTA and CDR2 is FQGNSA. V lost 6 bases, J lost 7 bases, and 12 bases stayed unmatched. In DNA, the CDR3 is TGTGCCAGCAGGTTACAAGCGGGGGGGCCTTGGAATGAGCAGTTCTTC. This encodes CASRLQAGGPWNEQFF.

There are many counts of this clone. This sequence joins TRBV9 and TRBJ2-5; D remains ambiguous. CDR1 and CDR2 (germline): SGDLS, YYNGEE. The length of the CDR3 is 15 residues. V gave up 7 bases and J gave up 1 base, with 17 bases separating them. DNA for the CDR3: TGTGCCAGCCAGCGTAAGGCAGGCAGCCAAGAGACCCAGTACTTC. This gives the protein CASQRKAGSQETQYF.

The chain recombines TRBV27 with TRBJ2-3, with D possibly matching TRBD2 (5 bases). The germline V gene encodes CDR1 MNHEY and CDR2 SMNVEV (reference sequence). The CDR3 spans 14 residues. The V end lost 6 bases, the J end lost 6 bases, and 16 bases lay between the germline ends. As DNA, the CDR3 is TGTGCCAGCAGACAAGGACTCCTCGTCGATACGCAGTATTTT. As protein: CASRQGLLVDTQYF.